The sequence of this TCR beta chain was determined in a study of blood T cell repertoires in COVID-19. V shed 4 bases, J shed 7 bases, and the junction held 6 bases outside the gene matches. Germline V lookup: CDR1 SGHRS, CDR2 YFSETQ. The CDR3 is 15 residues long. In the study's own analysis: The authors estimated nucleated cell counts from reference gene primer amplification. Generated by immunoSEQ multiplex PCR, the TCRdb table keeps only in-frame clones and is missing some. V, J and clone size were drawn from that table, and D and trimming were deduced from the DNA. The table includes roughly 140,000 clones, 80% to 90% detected once.

The sample taken for sequencing was peripheral blood. The V call is TRBV5-1, the J call TRBJ2-2; 11 bases line up with TRBD1. This TCR derives from a woman over 75 with acute or convalescent COVID-19. CDR3 amino acids: CASSTGQGAFGELFF. The DNA of the CDR3 is TGCGCCAGCAGCACAGGACAGGGGGCATTCGGGGAGCTGTTTTTT.